Listed here is a single T cell receptor (beta chain). Methods used by the authors: It was from reference gene primer amplification that nucleated cell counts were estimated. Some clones are missing from TCRdb's copy, which holds only in-frame ones; the method was immunoSEQ multiplex PCR. Clone size and V and J calls were adopted from that table, with D and trimming inferred from the DNA. This sample has under 250,000 clones; about nine tenths occur once, and the top ten carry 2.5% to 3%. The sample originates from a study of blood T cell repertoires in COVID-19. Across the whole study: COVID-19 samples, acute and convalescent, were from the United States, Italy and Spain. In each case, the material was cDNA or gDNA derived from T cells, B-cell-depleted T cells, or PBMCs.

The germline V gene has CDR1 LNHDA and CDR2 SQIVND (reference sequence). V shed 5 bases and J shed 4 bases, with 11 bases lying between them. This CDR3 spans 13 amino acids. This TCR came from a woman under 40 with acute COVID-19. Sequenced input: PBMCs or T cells enriched from blood (not recorded which). V is TRBV19 and J is TRBJ1-1; D is undetermined. In DNA, the CDR3 is TGTGCCAGTAGTTTTCCCCGGAGCACTGAAGCTTTCTTT. It yields the protein CASSFPRSTEAFF. Supplemented by reference TRBV19 and TRBJ1-1, the full variable domain reads DGGITQSPKYLFRKEGQNVTLSCEQNLNHDAMYWYRQDPGQGLRLIYYSQIVNDFQKGDIAEGYSVSREKKESFPLTVTSAQKNPTAFYLCASSFPRSTEAFFGQGTRLTVV.